This TCR beta chain was sequenced in a study of cytomegalovirus exposure and HLA in healthy donors. The donors were part of the validation cohort of roughly 110 subjects. That cohort was separate from the first cohort, which comprised about 730 subjects. On this clone itself: Antigen unknown.

The germline V gene encodes CDR1 SGDLS and CDR2 YYNGEE. This CDR3 region has 15 residues. J gave up 0 bases and V 6 bases, and 7 bases lay outside the gene matches. Regarding the study as a whole: The authors confirmed in vitro that three CMV-associated chains were specific for CMV antigens. Some TCR beta chains (more than 150 of them) were listed as cytomegalovirus-associated.

Produced via immunoSEQ multiplex PCR; TCRdb's table is partial and in-frame only. The sample consists of 100,000 to 120,000 clones, approximately 87% of them appearing once. The clonotype was recovered from a woman aged 25 to 39 in good health and CMV-seropositive. The material sequenced was PBMCs. The chain links TRBV9 to TRBJ2-3; 7 bases agree with TRBD2. The CDR3 DNA sequence: TGTGCCAGCACCTTTGGCGGGGGAAGCACAGATACGCAGTATTTT. It codes for CASTFGGGSTDTQYF.